This TCR beta chain was sequenced in a study of shared clonotypes between healthy human individuals (dated by TCRdb to the early 2020s). Describing the broader study: A few men and two women, aged 18 to 49 years, made up the cohort. Per donor, three plates each were used for CD4 naive and CD4 memory, two for CD8 naive, and one for CD8 memory. The study deeply sequenced blood TCR repertoires of five healthy adults to estimate repertoire size and the extent of clonotype sharing between individuals. To increase sequencing depth and limit assay-specific biases, different laboratories used diverse techniques to prepare libraries and sequence TCR repertoires. Per donor, leukapheresis produced somewhere between about 0.94 and 9 billion PBMCs. General conclusions and limits of the study: Higher generation probabilities were observed for clonotypes shared by all four sorted-subset donors than for non-shared clonotypes. Only blood was sampled, and tissue TCR repertoires likely differ from those in blood. Incomplete sequencing was indicated by rarefaction of sorted-subset datasets, despite the large sequencing depth. The small number of donors limited the genetic and exposure-history diversity represented. Pairwise subsampling led to the expectation that sequencing depth would affect the degree of clonotype sharing among donors. Naive subsets generally had larger estimated clonotype richness than memory subsets. Around 5% of naive CD4, approximately 3.7% of naive CD8, approximately 2.2% of memory CD4, and 0.4% of memory CD8 clonotypes were shared across several donors.

Using the deep immunoSEQ assay, multiplex PCR amplified TCR CDR3 regions from genomic DNA. For each cell subset, the extracted genomic DNA was distributed evenly across all wells of several immunoSEQ 96-well plates, and each plate served as one replicate. For sorted subsets, approximately 210 ng genomic DNA, equal to 25,000 to 35,000 T cell genomes, was loaded into each replicate PCR. Purified libraries were measured with a Qubit 3.0 fluorometer, size-checked on a Bioanalyzer 2100, and measured again with the KAPA Library Quantification kit. Every immunoSEQ 96-well plate was sequenced on a separate single-read 150-cycle Illumina NextSeq 550 flow cell. As for how the authors treated the data: Because only junctional sequences without quality scores were contained in the immunoSEQ output, filtering matching that applied to full-length reads could not be performed. To assign V/J genes and CDR3, sequences were annotated against IMGT germline references using PyIR, a Python wrapper for IgBLAST v1.9. Any read was removed if the V/J assignment was weak (E-value above 1e-6), the CDR3 was missing, or the read contained stop codons, out-of-frame junctions, or ambiguous translated residues. V3J clonotypes were defined by identical inferred V gene, J gene, and CDR3 amino acid sequence. To compute the percentage overlap between repertoires, the number of shared unique clonotypes was divided by the size of the smaller repertoire. RTK rarefaction, the Chao1 estimator, and Recon v2.1 estimates of unobserved clonotypes were used to assess repertoire richness. Generation probabilities were computed with OLGA for all TCRbeta clonotypes obtained by the gDNA method from several donors. Sourced from immuneACCESS, this table was stored by TCRdb with only in-frame sequences that have V and J called. A share of the clones is absent; for the studies checked, an unresolved V gene accounts for under half, and the remainder has no known explanation. The DNA was the basis for D and trimming; V, J and clone size are from that table. The sample table shows millions of clones, and approximately 95% are seen once. The ten largest clones represent more than 0.1% of the sample.

Remarks on this clone: Its antigen has not been determined. The sample holds no much larger clone one base away, and base qualities are not on file.

The donors were healthy, HIV-negative adults with no recently reported acute infections or vaccinations. Every donor was a Caucasian adult residing in Nashville, Tennessee, USA. CD4+ T cells were enriched through magnetic negative selection, after which naive cells were positively selected on CD45RA and the remaining negative fraction served as the memory subset. After blood collection by leukapheresis, PBMCs were isolated using Ficoll-Histopaque density gradient centrifugation and then cryopreserved in the vapor phase of liquid nitrogen. Analytical flow cytometry was used to check the purity and quantity of every magnetically sorted T cell population. Genomic DNA was isolated from each sorted fraction and quantified by UV absorbance on a Nanodrop 2000c. CDR1 and CDR2 are drawn from the germline V gene: MDHEN, SYDVKM. The CDR3, cysteine through phenylalanine, is 17 amino acids long. Only the CDR3 region is kept as DNA, spanning 51 bases read in frame from base 1. V ends up 4 bases short and J 3 bases short, with an unmatched junction base count of 15.

The origin of this receptor is a man aged 18 to 29 in good health. Sequencing was carried out using naive CD4+ T cells sorted from blood. This sample's cell subset or site label indicates: CD45RA+ positively selected. The V and J segments used are TRBV28 and TRBJ2-7; the central 7 bases match TRBD1. The DNA sequence is as follows: TGTGCCAGCAGTTCCCGGATCCCGACAGGGTCCCTCTACGAGCAGTACTTC. The encoded protein is CASSSRIPTGSLYEQYF.